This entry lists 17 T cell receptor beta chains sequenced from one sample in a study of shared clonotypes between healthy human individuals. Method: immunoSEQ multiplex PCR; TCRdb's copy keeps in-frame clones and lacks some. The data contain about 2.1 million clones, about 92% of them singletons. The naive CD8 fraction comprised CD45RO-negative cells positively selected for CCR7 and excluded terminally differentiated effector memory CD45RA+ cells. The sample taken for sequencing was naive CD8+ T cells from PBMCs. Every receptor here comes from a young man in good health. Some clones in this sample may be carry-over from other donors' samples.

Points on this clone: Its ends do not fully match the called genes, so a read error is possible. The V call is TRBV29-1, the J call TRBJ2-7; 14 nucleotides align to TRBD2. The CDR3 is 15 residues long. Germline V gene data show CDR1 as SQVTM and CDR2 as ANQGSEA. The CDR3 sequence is CSVEGTSGSRSEQYF. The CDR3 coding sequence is TGCAGCGTGGAAGGGACTAGCGGGAGTAGGTCCGAGCAGTACTTC.

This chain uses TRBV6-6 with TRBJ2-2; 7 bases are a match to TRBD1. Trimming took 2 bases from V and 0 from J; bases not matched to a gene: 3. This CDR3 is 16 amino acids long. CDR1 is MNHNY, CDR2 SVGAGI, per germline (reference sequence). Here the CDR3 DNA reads TGTGCCAGCAGTTACGTGGGGACAGCGAACACCGGGGAGCTGTTTTTT. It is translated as CASSYVGTANTGELFF.

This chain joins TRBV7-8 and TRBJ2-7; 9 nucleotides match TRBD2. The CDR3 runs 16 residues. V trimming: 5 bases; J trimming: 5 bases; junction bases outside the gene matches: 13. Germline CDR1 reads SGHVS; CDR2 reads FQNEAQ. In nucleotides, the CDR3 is TGTGCCAGCAGCCCGGATGGACTAGCGCAACTCCACGAGCAGTACTTC. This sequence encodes CASSPDGLAQLHEQYF.

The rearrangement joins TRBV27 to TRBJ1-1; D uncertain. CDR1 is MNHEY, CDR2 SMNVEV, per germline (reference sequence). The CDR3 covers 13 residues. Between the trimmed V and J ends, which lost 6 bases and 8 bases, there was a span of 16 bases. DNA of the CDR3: TGTGCCAGCAGCCACTCTCGGGGAGCAGAAGCTTTCTTT. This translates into CASSHSRGAEAFF.

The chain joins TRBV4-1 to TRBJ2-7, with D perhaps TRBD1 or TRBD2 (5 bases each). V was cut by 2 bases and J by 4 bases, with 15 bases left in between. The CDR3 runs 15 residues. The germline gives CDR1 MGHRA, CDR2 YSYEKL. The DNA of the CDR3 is TGCGCCAGCAGCCAATATCCGGGACCATCATACGAGCAGTACTTC. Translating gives CASSQYPGPSYEQYF.

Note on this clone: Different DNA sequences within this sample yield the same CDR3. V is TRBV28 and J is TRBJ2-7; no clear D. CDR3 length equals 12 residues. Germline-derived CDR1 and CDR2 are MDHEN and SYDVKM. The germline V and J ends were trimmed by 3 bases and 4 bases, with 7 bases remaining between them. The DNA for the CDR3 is TGTGCCAGCAGTTTTGCCGGATACGAGCAGTACTTC. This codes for CASSFAGYEQYF.

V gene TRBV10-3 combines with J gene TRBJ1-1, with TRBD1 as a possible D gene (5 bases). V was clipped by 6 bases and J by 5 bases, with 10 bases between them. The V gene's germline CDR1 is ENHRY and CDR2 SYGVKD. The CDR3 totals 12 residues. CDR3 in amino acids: CAIRPGGTEAFF. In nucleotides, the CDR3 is TGTGCCATCAGGCCCGGGGGGACTGAAGCTTTCTTT.

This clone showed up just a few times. DNA for the CDR3: TGTGCCAGCAGCGGCGACAGGAGAGACACAGATACGCAGTATTTT. It codes for CASSGDRRDTDTQYF. The V call is TRBV9, the J call TRBJ2-3; TRBD1 is a possible D gene (6 bases). Trimming pared 3 bases from V and 2 bases from J, leaving 13 bases between. This CDR3 comprises 15 residues. CDR1 is SGDLS and CDR2 is YYNGEE in the germline V gene.

CDR3 amino acids: CASSLENRARDGSYEQYF. In DNA, the CDR3 is TGCGCCAGCAGCTTGGAGAACAGGGCGCGGGACGGATCCTACGAGCAGTACTTC. This chain uses TRBV5-1 with TRBJ2-7; D tentatively reads TRBD1 or TRBD2 (6 bases each). Germline-derived CDR1 and CDR2 are SGHRS and YFSETQ. V was pared by 0 bases and J by 1 base, with 20 bases between. The length of the CDR3 is 18 residues.

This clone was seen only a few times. The CDR3 DNA reads as TGTGCCAGCAGTGAGTCCTCGACAGGGGGAACTGAAGCTTTCTTT. Translation: CASSESSTGGTEAFF. This chain connects TRBV6-1 to TRBJ1-1; 9 bases line up with TRBD1. In germline, CDR1 is MNHNS, CDR2 SASEGT. This CDR3 region has 15 residues. The V and J ends lost 3 bases and 5 bases, in that order; junction bases with no gene match: 7.

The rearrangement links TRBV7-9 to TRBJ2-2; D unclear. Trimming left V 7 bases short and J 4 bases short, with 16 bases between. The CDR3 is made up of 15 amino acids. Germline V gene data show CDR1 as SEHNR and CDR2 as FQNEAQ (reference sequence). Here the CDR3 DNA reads TGTGCCAGCACCTCCCAGGTCTCTAGCACCGGGGAGCTGTTTTTT. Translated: CASTSQVSSTGELFF.

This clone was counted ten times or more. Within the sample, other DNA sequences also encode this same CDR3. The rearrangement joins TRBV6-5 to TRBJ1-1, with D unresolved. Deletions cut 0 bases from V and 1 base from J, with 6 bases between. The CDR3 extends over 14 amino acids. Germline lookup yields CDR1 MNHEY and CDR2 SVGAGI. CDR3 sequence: CASSYSEGNTEAFF. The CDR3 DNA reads TGTGCCAGCAGTTACTCGGAGGGGAACACTGAAGCTTTCTTT.

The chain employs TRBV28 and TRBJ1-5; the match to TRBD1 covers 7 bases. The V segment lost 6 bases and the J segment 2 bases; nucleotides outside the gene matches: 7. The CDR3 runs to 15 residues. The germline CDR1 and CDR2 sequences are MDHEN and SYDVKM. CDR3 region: CASRPTGARNQPQHF. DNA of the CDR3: TGTGCCAGCAGACCCACAGGGGCACGCAATCAGCCCCAGCATTTT.

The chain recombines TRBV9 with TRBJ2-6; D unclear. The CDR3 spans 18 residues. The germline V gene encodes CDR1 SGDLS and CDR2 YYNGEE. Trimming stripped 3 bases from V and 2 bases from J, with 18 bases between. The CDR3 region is CASSGVASTDPGANVLTF. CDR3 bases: TGTGCCAGCAGCGGAGTCGCCTCAACAGATCCTGGGGCCAACGTCCTGACTTTC.

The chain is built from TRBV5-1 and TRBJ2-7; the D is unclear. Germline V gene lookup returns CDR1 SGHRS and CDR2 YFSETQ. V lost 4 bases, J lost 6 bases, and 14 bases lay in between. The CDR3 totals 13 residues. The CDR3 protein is CASSPPMTTEQYF. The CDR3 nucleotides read TGCGCCAGCAGCCCCCCGATGACGACCGAGCAGTACTTC.

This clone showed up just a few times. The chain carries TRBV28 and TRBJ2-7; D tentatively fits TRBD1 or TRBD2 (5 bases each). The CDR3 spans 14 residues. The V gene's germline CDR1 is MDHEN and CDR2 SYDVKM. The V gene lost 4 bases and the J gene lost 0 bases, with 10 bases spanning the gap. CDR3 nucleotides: TGTGCCAGCAGTTGGGGACGGAACTCCTACGAGCAGTACTTC. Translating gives CASSWGRNSYEQYF.

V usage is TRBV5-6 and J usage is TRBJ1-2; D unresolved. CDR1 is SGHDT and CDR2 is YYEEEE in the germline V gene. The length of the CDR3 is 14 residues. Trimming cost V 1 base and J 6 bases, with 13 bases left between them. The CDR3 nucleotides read TGTGCCAGCAGCTTGAACAGTTGGGCGGATGGCTACACCTTC. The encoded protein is CASSLNSWADGYTF.